This T cell receptor (beta chain) comes out of a study of cytomegalovirus exposure and HLA in healthy donors. The wider study: There were nearly 120 million unique TCR beta sequences, drawn from 150 million to 200 million T cells, in an earlier analysis.

Notes on the study in general: TCR beta sequences numbering fewer than 20,000 were associated with HLA alleles at 0.05 false discovery rate in a later analysis. Per a prior analysis, the majority of TCR beta V segments were productive roughly 87% or roughly 30% of the time. CMV serostatus stood as the only immune exposure information on hand.

The study ran its PCR with 60 Vbeta and 13 Jbeta primers. TCRdb keeps only in-frame clones here, not all; method: immunoSEQ multiplex PCR. There are some 120,000 clones in the sample; 80% occur only once, and roughly 3% lies in the top ten. Note on this clone: Its antigen is currently unknown.

The germline V and J ends were trimmed by 0 bases and 3 bases, with 15 bases remaining between them. In germline, CDR1 is MDHEN, CDR2 SYDVKM. The CDR3 contains 16 residues. This chain uses TRBV28 with TRBJ2-7, with D perhaps TRBD1 (5 bases). Input material: PBMCs. The TCR was taken from a male donor in good health and CMV-seronegative. The CDR3: CASSLWEQGLNYEQYF. The CDR3 region has the DNA TGTGCCAGCAGTTTATGGGAGCAGGGATTAAACTACGAGCAGTACTTC.